One and the same sample provided the 30 T cell receptor beta chains below, sequenced in a study of cytomegalovirus exposure and HLA in healthy donors (dated by TCRdb to 2015 to 2018). The library relied on the immunoSEQ multiplex PCR assay. For the multiplex PCR, a mixture combining 60 forward primers for TCR Vbeta segments and 13 reverse primers for TCR Jbeta segments was used. In its TCRdb copy, this immuneACCESS table keeps in-frame sequences only and misses some clones. Where compared with another copy, unresolved V genes explain less than half of these, and the others have no known cause. The sample table holds about 180,000 clones, of which about 82% were seen once. The ten largest clones represent 1% of the sample. Sequences were obtained from PBMCs. The source of these receptors is a woman in her fifties or sixties in good health and CMV-seropositive.

V usage is TRBV18 and J usage is TRBJ1-1; perhaps TRBD1 as D (5 bases). Trimming left V 1 base short and J 1 base short, with 10 bases between. The germline gives CDR1 KGHSH, CDR2 LQKENI. The CDR3 contains 15 residues. The CDR3 DNA follows: TGTGCCAGCTCACCACTCCAGGGAAGGAACACTGAAGCTTTCTTT. Translation: CASSPLQGRNTEAFF. The whole variable domain, filled in from reference TRBV18 and TRBJ1-1, reads NAGVMQNPRHLVRRRGQEARLRCSPMKGHSHVYWYRQLPEEGLKFMVYLQKENIIDESGMPKERFSAEFPKEGPSILRIQQVVRGDSAAYFCASSPLQGRNTEAFFGQGTRLTVV.

This clone appeared a single time. The chain joins TRBV4-3 to TRBJ2-7, with D tentatively TRBD2 (6 bases). Germline V gene data show CDR1 as LGHNA and CDR2 as YSLEER. V lost 1 base to trimming and J lost 6 bases, with 13 bases between them. The CDR3 is made up of 14 amino acids. CDR3 sequence reads: CASSQGSSVFEQYF. In nucleotides, the CDR3 is TGCGCCAGCAGCCAAGGTTCTAGCGTATTCGAGCAGTACTTC.

This sequence joins TRBV19 and TRBJ2-3; a possible D gene is TRBD2 (6 bases). The length of the CDR3 is 15 residues. Trimming pared 2 bases from V and 9 bases from J, leaving 18 bases between. The germline CDR1 and CDR2 sequences are LNHDA and SQIVND (reference sequence). Here the CDR3 reads CASSITGGAVWTQYF. CDR3 coding DNA: TGTGCCAGTAGTATAACGGGCGGGGCAGTGTGGACGCAGTATTTT. The variable domain in full, completed from reference TRBV19 and TRBJ2-3, reads DGGITQSPKYLFRKEGQNVTLSCEQNLNHDAMYWYRQDPGQGLRLIYYSQIVNDFQKGDIAEGYSVSREKKESFPLTVTSAQKNPTAFYLCASSITGGAVWTQYFGPGTRLTVL.

This clone has more than one count but fewer than ten. J is TRBJ2-1 and V is TRBV18; 7 bases map to TRBD1. Germline lookup yields CDR1 KGHSH and CDR2 LQKENI. J lost 2 bases, V lost 1 base, and 2 bases had no gene match. The CDR3 is 15 residues long. CDR3 coding DNA: TGTGCCAGCTCACCACTTACAGGGGCCTACAATGAGCAGTTCTTC. It codes for CASSPLTGAYNEQFF. Based on the CDR3 plus reference TRBV18 and TRBJ2-1, the full variable domain is NAGVMQNPRHLVRRRGQEARLRCSPMKGHSHVYWYRQLPEEGLKFMVYLQKENIIDESGMPKERFSAEFPKEGPSILRIQQVVRGDSAAYFCASSPLTGAYNEQFFGPGTRLTVL.

Turning to this clone: Germline is not matched at one junction end, which may reflect a read error. The rearrangement joins TRBV7-9 to TRBJ2-1, with D tentatively TRBD2 (6 bases). Germline V lookup: CDR1 SEHNR, CDR2 FQNEAQ (reference sequence). CDR3 length equals 12 residues. Here the CDR3 DNA reads TGTTCCAGCAGCGGTAGCGGCAATGAGCAGTTCTTC. As protein: CSSSGSGNEQFF.

The V and J genes are TRBV7-9 and TRBJ1-5, with 7 bases fitting TRBD1. The CDR3 totals 13 residues. J gave up 6 bases and V 5 bases, and 4 bases lay outside the gene matches. Germline V lookup: CDR1 SEHNR, CDR2 FQNEAQ (reference sequence). The CDR3 DNA follows: TGTGCCAGCAGCCGGGACAGTCGTCAGCCCCAGCATTTT. Its protein is CASSRDSRQPQHF.

The genes are TRBV5-5 and TRBJ2-5; no definite D call. Matching the DNA end better, TRBJ2-7 makes the J call doubtful. The germline V gene has CDR1 SGHKS and CDR2 YYEKEE (reference sequence). CDR3 length: 17 amino acids. CDR3 in DNA: TGTGCCAGCAGCCGACGGTCGGCCAGTGCGGCCTCCTACGAGCAGTACTTC. Translated: CASSRRSASAASYEQYF.

The chain joins TRBV6-1 to TRBJ1-4; no definite D call. V was trimmed by 6 bases and J by 6 bases, leaving 5 bases between them. Germline V CDR1 and CDR2: MNHNS, SASEGT. The CDR3 extends over 11 amino acids. The CDR3 reads CASREYEKLFF. The CDR3 nucleotides read TGTGCCAGCAGGGAGTATGAAAAACTGTTTTTT.

The rearrangement uses TRBV30 and TRBJ2-5, with 7 bases aligning to TRBD2. The length of the CDR3 is 15 residues. Germline V gene lookup returns CDR1 GTSNPN and CDR2 SVGIG (reference sequence). The ends lost 5 bases at V and 4 bases at J; junction bases unmatched: 13. Here the CDR3 reads CAWGSWTSRGETQYF. CDR3 sequence (DNA): TGTGCCTGGGGGAGCTGGACTAGTAGGGGAGAGACCCAGTACTTC.

The CDR3 DNA is TGTGCCAGCTCACCCGGGGTCTTAAGCACAGATACGCAGTATTTT. It specifies CASSPGVLSTDTQYF. The chain employs TRBV18 and TRBJ2-3, with D perhaps matching TRBD2 (5 bases). The CDR3 loop spans 15 amino acids. Germline CDR1 is KGHSH and CDR2 is LQKENI. Trimming left V 3 bases short and J 0 bases short, with 10 bases between.

The chain joins TRBV5-4 to TRBJ2-5; 7 positions match TRBD1. This CDR3 spans 14 amino acids. Per the germline V gene, CDR1 is SGHNT and CDR2 is YYREEE (reference sequence). V shed 5 bases, J shed 6 bases, and the junction held 10 bases outside the gene matches. This CDR3 is CASRPRDSQKTQYF. As DNA, the CDR3 is TGTGCCAGCAGACCCCGGGACAGTCAAAAGACCCAGTACTTC.

The genes are TRBV19 and TRBJ2-3; a weak D match, TRBD1 (5 bases). The CDR3 is 17 amino acids. Germline CDR1 and CDR2: LNHDA and SQIVND (reference sequence). V lost 3 bases to trimming and J lost 4 bases, with 20 bases between them. CDR3 sequence (DNA): TGTGCCAGTAGTATTTCCAGGACAACCCCCGCGGCAGATACGCAGTATTTT. This gives the protein CASSISRTTPAADTQYF.

The CDR3 loop is CASSHGTAFSGNTIYF. DNA of the CDR3: TGTGCCAGCAGCCACGGGACAGCCTTCTCTGGAAACACCATATATTTT. The genes are TRBV11-1 and TRBJ1-3, with 7 positions matching TRBD1. Trimming at V came to 5 bases and at J to 0 bases, leaving 7 bases not matched to a gene. Germline V gene data show CDR1 as SGHAT and CDR2 as FQDESV (reference sequence). This CDR3 is built from 16 residues.

This clone turned up a few times. The chain uses TRBV7-2 and TRBJ1-3; D remains ambiguous. V was shortened by 0 bases and J by 4 bases, with 13 bases between the two germline ends. The CDR3 length is 16 residues. Germline loops: CDR1 SGHTA, CDR2 FQGNSA. CDR3 residues: CASSLAERALGNTIYF. The CDR3 DNA reads TGTGCCAGCAGCTTAGCCGAAAGAGCTCTCGGAAACACCATATATTTT.

The V gene is TRBV5-1, the J gene TRBJ2-2; TRBD2 matches at 13 bases. The CDR3 totals 17 residues. Trimming cost V 7 bases and J 0 bases; bases outside gene matches: 6. Germline V gives CDR1 SGHRS, CDR2 YFSETQ. CDR3 sequence reads: CASQGLAGPSNTGELFF. For the CDR3, the DNA is TGCGCCAGCCAGGGACTAGCGGGGCCCTCGAACACCGGGGAGCTGTTTTTT. The whole variable domain, filled in from reference TRBV5-1 and TRBJ2-2, reads KAGVTQTPRYLIKTRGQQVTLSCSPISGHRSVSWYQQTPGQGLQFLFEYFSETQRNKGNFPGRFSGRQFSNSRSEMNVSTLELGDSALYLCASQGLAGPSNTGELFFGEGSRLTVL.

V and J are TRBV19 and TRBJ1-1; D remains ambiguous. The V and J ends lost 2 bases and 5 bases respectively, with 9 bases between them. The CDR3 loop spans 13 amino acids. Germline V gene data show CDR1 as LNHDA and CDR2 as SQIVND (reference sequence). CDR3 nucleotides: TGTGCCAGTAGTATAAAGCGGGAAACTGAAGCTTTCTTT. This sequence encodes CASSIKRETEAFF.

The V call is TRBV5-1, the J call TRBJ1-1; weak D call: TRBD1 (6 bases). Trimming left V 2 bases short and J 4 bases short, with 12 bases between. This CDR3 spans 14 amino acids. CDR1 is SGHRS, CDR2 YFSETQ, per germline. The CDR3 protein is CASSFLLGGTEAFF. CDR3 sequence (DNA): TGCGCCAGCAGCTTCTTACTAGGGGGCACTGAAGCTTTCTTT.

This clone was counted only a few times. The rearrangement links TRBV28 to TRBJ1-2; a weak D match, TRBD1 (5 bases). V dropped 7 bases and J dropped 5 bases, with 14 bases sitting between them. This CDR3 contains 13 residues. Looked up from germline, CDR1 is MDHEN and CDR2 is SYDVKM. CDR3 amino acids: CASMAGRLYGYTF. The CDR3 nucleotides are TGTGCCAGCATGGCGGGACGGCTTTATGGCTACACCTTC.

The chain is built from TRBV6-5 and TRBJ1-3; maybe TRBD1 (6 bases). From germline, CDR1 is MNHEY and CDR2 SVGAGI. The length of the CDR3 is 14 residues. The ends were cut back, 6 bases at V and 8 bases at J, with 17 bases in the middle. Here the CDR3 reads CASSYGGVGDTIYF. CDR3 coding DNA: TGTGCCAGCAGCTACGGGGGCGTGGGGGACACCATATATTTT.

The chain is built from TRBV11-2 and TRBJ2-2; maybe TRBD2 (7 bases). With 4 bases removed from V and 5 bases from J, the gap between germline ends came to 14 bases. Germline V gives CDR1 SGHAT, CDR2 FQNNGV. The CDR3 covers 15 residues. CDR3 protein: CASSYGGAGTGELFF. The CDR3 coding sequence is TGTGCCAGCAGCTATGGGGGGGCGGGGACCGGGGAGCTGTTTTTT.

This rearrangement joins TRBV11-2 to TRBJ2-5; no firm D call. This CDR3 has 12 amino acids. The V end lost 3 bases, the J end lost 3 bases, and 5 bases lay between the germline ends. Looked up from germline, CDR1 is SGHAT and CDR2 is FQNNGV. This CDR3 reads CASSLGKETQYF. The CDR3 DNA follows: TGTGCCAGCAGCTTGGGCAAAGAGACCCAGTACTTC.

This sequence joins TRBV30 and TRBJ1-3; TRBD1 agrees at 9 bases. Germline values: CDR1 GTSNPN, CDR2 SVGIG (reference sequence). This CDR3 is 12 amino acids long. V shed 8 bases and J 3 bases; nucleotides not matched to a gene: 2. CDR3 DNA: TGTGCCCGGACAGGGGTTGGAAACACCATATATTTT. Translating it yields CARTGVGNTIYF.

This rearrangement joins TRBV6-5 to TRBJ2-7; the match to TRBD1 covers 9 bases. With V trimmed by 2 bases and J by 2 bases, 1 base remained unmatched. Per the germline V gene, CDR1 is MNHEY and CDR2 is SVGAGI. The CDR3 extends over 14 amino acids. The CDR3 loop reads CASSYDRGTYEQYF. CDR3 DNA: TGTGCCAGCAGTTACGACAGGGGGACCTACGAGCAGTACTTC.

DNA for the CDR3: TGTGCCAGCAGTTTAAGGGGCCCGCCAGGGGCCCAGTACTTC. This sequence encodes CASSLRGPPGAQYF. The V and J genes are TRBV28 and TRBJ2-5; D may be TRBD1 (6 bases). Germline CDR1 reads MDHEN; CDR2 reads SYDVKM. Between the trimmed V and J ends, which lost 2 bases and 9 bases, there was a span of 16 bases. The CDR3 extends over 14 amino acids.

The chain carries TRBV19 and TRBJ1-1, with a weak D call TRBD1 (5 bases). CDR3 length: 13 residues. Germline CDR1 reads LNHDA; CDR2 reads SQIVND (reference sequence). The germline V and J ends were trimmed by 6 bases and 1 base, with 9 bases remaining between them. The CDR3 spells CASRLDRNTEAFF. The CDR3 nucleotides read TGTGCCAGTAGATTAGACAGGAACACTGAAGCTTTCTTT. Variable domain in full (rest from reference TRBV19 and TRBJ1-1): DGGITQSPKYLFRKEGQNVTLSCEQNLNHDAMYWYRQDPGQGLRLIYYSQIVNDFQKGDIAEGYSVSREKKESFPLTVTSAQKNPTAFYLCASRLDRNTEAFFGQGTRLTVV.

V usage is TRBV28 and J usage is TRBJ2-5; 12 positions agree with TRBD1. This CDR3 has 16 amino acids. Germline CDR1 MDHEN, CDR2 SYDVKM. The V and J ends lost 2 bases and 5 bases, in that order; junction bases with no gene match: 6. As DNA, the CDR3 is TGTGCCAGCAGTTTACGGGGACAGGGGGCTTGGGAGACCCAGTACTTC. Translating gives CASSLRGQGAWETQYF. Looking up the rest from reference TRBV28 and TRBJ2-5 gives the full variable domain: DVKVTQSSRYLVKRTGEKVFLECVQDMDHENMFWYRQDPGLGLRLIYFSYDVKMKEKGDIPEGYSVSREKKERFSLILESASTNQTSMYLCASSLRGQGAWETQYFGPGTRLLVL.

This chain links TRBV7-2 with TRBJ1-5; no firm D call. V shed 0 bases and J shed 5 bases, with 8 bases lying between them. CDR1 is SGHTA, CDR2 FQGNSA, per germline. This CDR3 region has 14 residues. Here the CDR3 reads CASSLALGDQPQHF. CDR3 bases: TGTGCCAGCAGCTTAGCGCTCGGGGATCAGCCCCAGCATTTT.

The chain combines TRBV4-2 with TRBJ2-1; 11 bases are shared with TRBD2. The CDR3 contains 16 residues. CDR1 and CDR2 (germline): LGHNA, YNFKEQ. V was clipped by 3 bases and J by 9 bases; unmatched bases: 10. CDR3 loop: CASSQAGTSGYGEQFF. CDR3 sequence (DNA): TGTGCCAGCAGCCAGGCCGGGACTAGCGGTTACGGTGAGCAGTTCTTC.

The rearrangement uses TRBV28 and TRBJ1-2; the match to TRBD1 covers 7 bases. The CDR3 is 14 amino acids. Unmatched junction bases numbered 9, after V lost 6 bases and J lost 5 bases. Per germline, CDR1 MDHEN and CDR2 SYDVKM. CDR3 region: CASSPTGTVYGYTF. CDR3 DNA: TGTGCCAGCAGCCCGACCGGGACAGTTTATGGCTACACCTTC.

The rearrangement joins TRBV7-9 to TRBJ2-7; D might be TRBD1 (5 bases). Trimming left V 5 bases short and J 2 bases short, with 19 bases between. Germline-derived CDR1 and CDR2 are SEHNR and FQNEAQ (reference sequence). The CDR3 spans 16 residues. DNA of the CDR3: TGTGCCAGCAGCGACTGGCAAGGCAGGGCGCCCTACGAGCAGTACTTC. This gives the protein CASSDWQGRAPYEQYF. The full variable domain, rest sourced from reference TRBV7-9 and TRBJ2-7, is DTGVSQNPRHKITKRGQNVTFRCDPISEHNRLYWYRQTLGQGPEFLTYFQNEAQLEKSRLLSDRFSAERPKGSFSTLEIQRTEQGDSAMYLCASSDWQGRAPYEQYFGPGTRLTVT.